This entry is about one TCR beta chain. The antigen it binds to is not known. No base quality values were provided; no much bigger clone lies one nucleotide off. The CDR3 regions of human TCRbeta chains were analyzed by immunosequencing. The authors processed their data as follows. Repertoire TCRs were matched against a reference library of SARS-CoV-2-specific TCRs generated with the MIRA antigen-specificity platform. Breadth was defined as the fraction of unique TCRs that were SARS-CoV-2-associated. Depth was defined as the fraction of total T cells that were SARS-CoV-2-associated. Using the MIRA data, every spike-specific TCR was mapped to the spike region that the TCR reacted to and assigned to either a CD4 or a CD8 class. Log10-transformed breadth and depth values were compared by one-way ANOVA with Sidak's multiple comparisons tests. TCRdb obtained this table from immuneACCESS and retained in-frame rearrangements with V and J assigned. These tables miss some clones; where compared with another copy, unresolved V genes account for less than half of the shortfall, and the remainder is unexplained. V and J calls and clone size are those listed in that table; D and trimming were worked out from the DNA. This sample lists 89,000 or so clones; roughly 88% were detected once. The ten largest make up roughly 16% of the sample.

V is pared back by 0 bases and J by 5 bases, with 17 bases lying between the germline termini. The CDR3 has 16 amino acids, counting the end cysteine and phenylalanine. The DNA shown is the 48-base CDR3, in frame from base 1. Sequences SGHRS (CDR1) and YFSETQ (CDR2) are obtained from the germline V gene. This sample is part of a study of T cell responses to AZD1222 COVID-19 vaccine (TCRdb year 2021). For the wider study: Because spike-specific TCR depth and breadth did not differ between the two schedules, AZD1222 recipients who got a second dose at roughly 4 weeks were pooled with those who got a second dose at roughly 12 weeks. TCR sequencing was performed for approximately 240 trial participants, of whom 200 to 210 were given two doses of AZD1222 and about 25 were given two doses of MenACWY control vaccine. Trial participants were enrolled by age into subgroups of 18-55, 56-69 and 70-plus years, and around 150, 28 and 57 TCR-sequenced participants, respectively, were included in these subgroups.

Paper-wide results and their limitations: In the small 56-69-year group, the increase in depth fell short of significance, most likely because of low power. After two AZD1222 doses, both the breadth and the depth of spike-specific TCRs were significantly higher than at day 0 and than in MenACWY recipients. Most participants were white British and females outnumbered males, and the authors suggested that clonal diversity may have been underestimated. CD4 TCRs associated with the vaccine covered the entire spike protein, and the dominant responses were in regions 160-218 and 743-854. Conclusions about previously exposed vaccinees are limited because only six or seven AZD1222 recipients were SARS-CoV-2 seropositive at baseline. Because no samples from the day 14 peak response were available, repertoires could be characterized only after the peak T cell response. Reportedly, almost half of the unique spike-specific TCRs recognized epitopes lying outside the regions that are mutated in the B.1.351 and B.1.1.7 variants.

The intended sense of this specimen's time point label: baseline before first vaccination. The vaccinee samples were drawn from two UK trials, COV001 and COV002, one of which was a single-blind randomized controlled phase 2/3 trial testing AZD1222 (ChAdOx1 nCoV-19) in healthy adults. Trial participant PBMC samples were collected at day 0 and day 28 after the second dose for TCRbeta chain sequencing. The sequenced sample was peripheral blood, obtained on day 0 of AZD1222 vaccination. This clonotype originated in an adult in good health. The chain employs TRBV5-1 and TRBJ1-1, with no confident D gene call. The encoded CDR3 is CASSLVILSVGTEAFF. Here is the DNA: TGCGCCAGCAGCTTGGTAATCCTGTCGGTGGGGACTGAAGCTTTCTTT.